Listed below are T cell receptor beta chains from one sample, sequenced in a study of memory B cells and T cells in multiple sclerosis. Which antigens these TCRs recognize remains unknown. Here immunoSEQ multiplex PCR was the method, and the copy in TCRdb shows in-frame clones only, minus some. Here the sample spans 32,000 or so clones, about 82% being singletons. Sequenced: PBMCs from blood kept in culture. The receptor source for this set is a human donor with multiple sclerosis. The CDR3 runs from the conserved cysteine through the conserved F or W. D genes are given only for firm matches. Size is omitted from some rows. Given values are once, few, many or a class for expanded clones.

v_gene	j_gene	abundance	d_gene	CDR3aa	CDR3nt
TRBV18	TRBJ2-3	.	.	CASSPGSGADTQYF	TGTGCCAGCTCACCCGGTTCTGGGGCAGATACGCAGTATTTT
TRBV11-2	TRBJ2-7	.	.	CASSTDPGAVSYEQYF	TGTGCCAGCAGCACGGATCCAGGGGCAGTATCCTACGAGCAGTACTTC
TRBV4-1	TRBJ2-7	.	TRBD1	CASSQSGQGGEQYF	TGCGCCAGCAGCCAATCAGGACAGGGGGGGGAGCAGTACTTC
TRBV9	TRBJ2-5	.	TRBD2	CASSFSLEGGETQYF	TGTGCCAGCAGCTTTAGCCTAGAGGGAGGGGAGACCCAGTACTTC
TRBV28	TRBJ2-7	.	.	CASSSRDLTYEQYF	TGTGCCAGCAGTAGCCGGGACTTAACCTACGAGCAGTACTTC
TRBV5-1	TRBJ2-2	.	.	CASSLRGAGYPNTGELFF	TGCGCCAGCAGCCTGAGGGGCGCGGGGTATCCGAACACCGGGGAGCTGTTTTTT
TRBV6-1	TRBJ1-2	once	TRBD1	CASKKTGEGYTF	TGTGCCAGCAAGAAGACAGGGGAGGGCTACACCTTC
TRBV7-3	TRBJ2-2	.	.	CASSPYTGELFF	TGTGCCAGCAGCCCCTACACCGGGGAGCTGTTTTTT
TRBV11-2	TRBJ1-2	.	.	CASSFSTAYGYTF	TGTGCCAGCAGCTTCAGCACAGCCTATGGCTACACCTTC
TRBV19	TRBJ2-3	.	.	CASSIGPTDTQYF	TGTGCCAGTAGTATTGGGCCAACAGATACGCAGTATTTT
TRBV27	TRBJ2-1	.	TRBD2	CASTPAGDPYNEQFF	TGTGCCAGCACCCCGGCGGGGGACCCTTACAATGAGCAGTTCTTC
TRBV6-1	TRBJ2-3	.	.	CASSEAKTPDTQYF	TGTGCCAGCAGTGAGGCGAAGACTCCAGATACGCAGTATTTT
TRBV25-1	TRBJ1-2	.	.	CASSGQRYGYTF	TGTGCCAGCAGTGGACAGCGCTATGGCTACACCTTC
TRBV5-1	TRBJ2-1	.	TRBD2	CASSFPAAGDYNEQFF	TGCGCCAGCAGCTTCCCGGCCGCGGGGGACTACAATGAGCAGTTCTTC
TRBV7-6	TRBJ1-2	.	TRBD1	CASSSSQGYYGYTF	TGTGCCAGCAGCTCATCACAGGGGTACTATGGCTACACCTTC
TRBV5-4	TRBJ2-7	.	TRBD2	CASSQFPKRGGVYEQYF	TGTGCCAGCAGCCAATTTCCCAAGCGGGGGGGAGTCTACGAGCAGTACTTC
TRBV6-6	TRBJ2-1	.	.	CASSNRVATTNEQFF	TGTGCCAGCAGTAACAGGGTGGCGACTACAAATGAGCAGTTCTTC
TRBV6-5	TRBJ1-1	once	TRBD1	CASSTGQYTEAFF	TGTGCCAGCAGCACGGGACAGTACACTGAAGCTTTCTTT
TRBV7-8	TRBJ2-2	.	TRBD2	CASTIGAGRAGELFF	TGTGCCAGCACCATCGGGGCAGGGAGGGCCGGGGAGCTGTTTTTT
TRBV7-8	TRBJ1-5	.	.	CASSFFASYSNQPQHF	TGTGCCAGCAGCTTTTTCGCCAGTTATAGCAATCAGCCCCAGCATTTT
TRBV5-6	TRBJ2-5	.	.	CASSGRDQETQYF	TGTGCCAGCAGCGGCAGGGACCAAGAGACCCAGTACTTC
TRBV19	TRBJ2-6	once	TRBD1	CASSSSGQGFSGANVLTF	TGTGCCAGTAGTTCCTCAGGACAGGGTTTCTCTGGGGCCAACGTCCTGACTTTC
TRBV27	TRBJ2-7	.	.	CASSLTGEEQYF	TGTGCCAGCAGTTTAACTGGGGAAGAGCAGTACTTC
TRBV4-1	TRBJ2-3	once	.	CASSPGITDTQYF	TGCGCCAGCAGCCCCGGGATCACAGATACGCAGTATTTT
TRBV19	TRBJ1-1	.	.	CASRGWRRDITLNTEAFF	TGTGCCAGTAGAGGGTGGAGGCGGGACATCACCCTGAACACTGAAGCTTTCTTT
TRBV5-4	TRBJ2-7	.	.	CASSLDNTYEQYF	TGTGCCAGCAGCTTGGACAACACCTACGAGCAGTACTTC
TRBV7-3	TRBJ2-1	.	.	CASSTYMSSEQFF	TGTGCCAGCAGCACCTACATGAGCAGTGAGCAGTTCTTC
TRBV5-1	TRBJ2-7	.	.	CASSRSWVRNAYEQYF	TGCGCCAGCAGCCGCTCCTGGGTCCGTAATGCCTACGAGCAGTACTTC
TRBV9	TRBJ1-1	.	.	CASSVMQELNTEAFF	TGTGCCAGCAGCGTAATGCAGGAGTTGAACACTGAAGCTTTCTTT
TRBV6-5	TRBJ1-3	.	.	CASKGGRGGNTIYF	TGTGCCAGCAAGGGGGGACGAGGCGGAAACACCATATATTTT
TRBV7-6	TRBJ2-3	.	.	CASSLIDRPTSTDTQYF	TGTGCCAGCAGCTTAATCGACAGGCCGACTAGCACAGATACGCAGTATTTT
TRBV5-4	TRBJ1-1	.	TRBD1	CASSLGQGAAVNTEAFF	TGTGCCAGCAGCTTGGGACAGGGGGCGGCCGTAAACACTGAAGCTTTCTTT
TRBV5-1	TRBJ2-2	few	.	CASSFSQGSNTGELFF	TGCGCCAGCAGCTTCAGTCAGGGATCGAACACCGGGGAGCTGTTTTTT
TRBV11-2	TRBJ1-2	once	TRBD1	CASSRGQSYGYTF	TGTGCCAGCAGCCGGGGACAGTCCTATGGCTACACCTTC
TRBV9	TRBJ2-7	.	.	CASSVGMGEQYF	TGTGCCAGCAGCGTAGGTATGGGGGAGCAGTACTTC
TRBV2	TRBJ2-3	.	.	CASRPLGAFADTQYF	TGTGCCAGCAGACCTCTTGGAGCGTTCGCAGATACGCAGTATTTT
TRBV2	TRBJ2-7	.	TRBD1	CASRAGQGATYEQYF	TGTGCCAGCAGGGCAGGACAGGGGGCGACCTACGAGCAGTACTTC
TRBV13	TRBJ2-3	.	.	CASAWGTDTQYF	TGTGCCAGCGCTTGGGGGACAGATACGCAGTATTTT
TRBV7-6	TRBJ1-4	.	.	CASSPRAGAGIEKLFF	TGTGCCAGCAGCCCCCGCGCGGGGGCGGGGATTGAAAAACTGTTTTTT
TRBV6-1	TRBJ2-3	.	TRBD2	CASRGLAGTDTQYF	TGTGCCAGCAGGGGACTAGCGGGCACAGATACGCAGTATTTT